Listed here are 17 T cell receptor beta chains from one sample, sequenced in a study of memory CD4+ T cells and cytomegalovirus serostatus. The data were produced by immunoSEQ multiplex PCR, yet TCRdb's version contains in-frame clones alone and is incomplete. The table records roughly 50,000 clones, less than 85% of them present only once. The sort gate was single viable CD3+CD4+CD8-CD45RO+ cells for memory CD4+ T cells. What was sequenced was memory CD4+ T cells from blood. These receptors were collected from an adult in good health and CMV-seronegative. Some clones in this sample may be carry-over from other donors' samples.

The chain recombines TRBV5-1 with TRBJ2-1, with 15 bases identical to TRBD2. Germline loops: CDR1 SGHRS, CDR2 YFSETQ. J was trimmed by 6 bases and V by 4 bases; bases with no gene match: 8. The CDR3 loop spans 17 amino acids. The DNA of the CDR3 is TGCGCCAGCAGCCGGACTAGCGGGAGGGTGGTTGTCAATGAGCAGTTCTTC. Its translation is CASSRTSGRVVVNEQFF.

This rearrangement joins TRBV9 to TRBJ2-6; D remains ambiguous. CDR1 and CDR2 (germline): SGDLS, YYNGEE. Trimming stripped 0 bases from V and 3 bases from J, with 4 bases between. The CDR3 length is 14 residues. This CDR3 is CASSVVGGANVLTF. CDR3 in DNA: TGTGCCAGCAGCGTAGTAGGTGGGGCCAACGTCCTGACTTTC.

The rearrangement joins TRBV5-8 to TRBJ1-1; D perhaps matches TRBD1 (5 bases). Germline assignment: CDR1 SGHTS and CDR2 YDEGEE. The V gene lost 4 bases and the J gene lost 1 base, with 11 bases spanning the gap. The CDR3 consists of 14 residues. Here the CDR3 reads CASSLWGRNTEAFF. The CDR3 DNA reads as TGTGCCAGCAGCCTGTGGGGACGGAACACTGAAGCTTTCTTT.

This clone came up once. The CDR3 DNA reads TGTGCCAGCAGGCGACCCGGAGACTCCTACGAGCAGTACTTC. It specifies CASRRPGDSYEQYF. V is TRBV28 and J is TRBJ2-7; D is unresolved. V gave up 6 bases and J gave up 0 bases, with 12 bases separating them. Germline V gives CDR1 MDHEN, CDR2 SYDVKM. CDR3 size: 14 residues.

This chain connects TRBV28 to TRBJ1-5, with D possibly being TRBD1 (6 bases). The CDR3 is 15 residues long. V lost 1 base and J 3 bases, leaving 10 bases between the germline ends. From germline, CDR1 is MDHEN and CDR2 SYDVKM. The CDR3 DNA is TGTGCCAGCAGTTTATCTCAGGGGCACAATCAGCCCCAGCATTTT. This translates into CASSLSQGHNQPQHF.

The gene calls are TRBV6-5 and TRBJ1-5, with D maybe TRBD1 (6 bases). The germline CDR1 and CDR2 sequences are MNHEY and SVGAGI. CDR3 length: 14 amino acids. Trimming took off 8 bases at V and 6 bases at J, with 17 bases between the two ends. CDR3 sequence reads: CASSLQGKGQPQHF. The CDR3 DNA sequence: TGTGCCAGCTCCCTCCAGGGGAAAGGTCAGCCCCAGCATTTT.

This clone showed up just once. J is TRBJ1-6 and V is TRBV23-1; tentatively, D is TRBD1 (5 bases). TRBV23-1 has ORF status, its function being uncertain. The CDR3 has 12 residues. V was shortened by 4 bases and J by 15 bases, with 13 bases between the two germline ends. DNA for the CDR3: TGCGCCAGCAGTCGGAGGAAGGGGCTCCTCCACTTT. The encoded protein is CASSRRKGLLHF.

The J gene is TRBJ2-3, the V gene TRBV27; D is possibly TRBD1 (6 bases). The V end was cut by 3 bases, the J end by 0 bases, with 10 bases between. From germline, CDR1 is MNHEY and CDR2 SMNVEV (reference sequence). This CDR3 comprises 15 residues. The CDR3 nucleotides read TGTGCCAGCAGTTTCGGGACAATAAGCACAGATACGCAGTATTTT. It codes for CASSFGTISTDTQYF.

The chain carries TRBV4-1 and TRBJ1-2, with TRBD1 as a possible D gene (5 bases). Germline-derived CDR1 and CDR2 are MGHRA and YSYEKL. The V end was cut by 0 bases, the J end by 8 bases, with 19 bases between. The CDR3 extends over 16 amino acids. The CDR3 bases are TGCGCCAGCAGCCAAGATCGAACGGGACCGGAGCGGGGCTACACCTTC. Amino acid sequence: CASSQDRTGPERGYTF.

The CDR3 spells CAIRPGDSRSYNEQFF. DNA of the CDR3: TGTGCCATCAGGCCTGGGGACTCTCGCTCCTACAATGAGCAGTTCTTC. This sequence joins TRBV10-3 and TRBJ2-1; the D gene is possibly TRBD2 (6 bases). The germline V gene encodes CDR1 ENHRY and CDR2 SYGVKD. The CDR3 has 16 residues. Trimming removed 6 bases at V and 0 bases at J, with 15 bases between.

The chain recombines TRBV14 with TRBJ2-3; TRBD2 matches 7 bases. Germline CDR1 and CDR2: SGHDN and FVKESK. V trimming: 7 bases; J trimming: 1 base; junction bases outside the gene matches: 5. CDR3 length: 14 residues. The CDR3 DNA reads TGTGCCAGCACTCCTAGCGGTCGCACAGATACGCAGTATTTT. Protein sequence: CASTPSGRTDTQYF.

This chain's CDR3 is CASSQEASRPGGLDTQYF. For the CDR3, the DNA is TGCGCCAGCAGCCAAGAAGCCTCGAGACCTGGAGGACTGGATACGCAGTATTTT. This rearrangement joins TRBV4-1 to TRBJ2-3; D may be TRBD2 (5 bases). Between the trimmed V and J ends, which lost 0 bases and 6 bases, there was a span of 22 bases. The CDR3 contains 18 residues. CDR1 and CDR2 from the germline V gene are MGHRA and YSYEKL.

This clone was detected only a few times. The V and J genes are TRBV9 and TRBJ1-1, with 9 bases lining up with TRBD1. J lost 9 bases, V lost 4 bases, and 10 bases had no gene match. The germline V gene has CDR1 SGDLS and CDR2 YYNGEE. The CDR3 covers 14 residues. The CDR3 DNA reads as TGTGCCAGCAGCCCACAGGGGGCAATTAACCAAGCTTTCTTT. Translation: CASSPQGAINQAFF.

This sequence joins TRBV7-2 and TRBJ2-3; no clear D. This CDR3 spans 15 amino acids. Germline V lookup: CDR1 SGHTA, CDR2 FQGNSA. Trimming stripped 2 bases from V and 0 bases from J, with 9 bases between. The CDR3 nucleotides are TGTGCCAGCAGCTTATCGACTGGAAGCACAGATACGCAGTATTTT. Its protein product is CASSLSTGSTDTQYF.

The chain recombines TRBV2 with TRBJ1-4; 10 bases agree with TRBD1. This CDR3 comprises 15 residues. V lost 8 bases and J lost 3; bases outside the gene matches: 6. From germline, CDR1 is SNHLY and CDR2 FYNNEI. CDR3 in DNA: TGTGCCAGCGGAAGACAGGGGGCGGCTAATGAAAAACTGTTTTTT. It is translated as CASGRQGAANEKLFF.

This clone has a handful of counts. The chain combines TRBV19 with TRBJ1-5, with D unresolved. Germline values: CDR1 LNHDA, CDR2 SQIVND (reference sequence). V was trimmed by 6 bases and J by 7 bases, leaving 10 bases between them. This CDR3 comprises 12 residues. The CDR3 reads CASSLVRQPQHF. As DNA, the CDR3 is TGTGCCAGTAGCCTCGTAAGGCAGCCCCAGCATTTT.

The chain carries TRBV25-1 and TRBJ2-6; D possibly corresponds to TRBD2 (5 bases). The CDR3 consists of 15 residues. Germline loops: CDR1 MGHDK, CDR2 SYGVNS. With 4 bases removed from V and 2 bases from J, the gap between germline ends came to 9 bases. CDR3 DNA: TGTGCCAGCAGTGTTAGAGGGACTGGGGCCAACGTCCTGACTTTC. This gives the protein CASSVRGTGANVLTF.